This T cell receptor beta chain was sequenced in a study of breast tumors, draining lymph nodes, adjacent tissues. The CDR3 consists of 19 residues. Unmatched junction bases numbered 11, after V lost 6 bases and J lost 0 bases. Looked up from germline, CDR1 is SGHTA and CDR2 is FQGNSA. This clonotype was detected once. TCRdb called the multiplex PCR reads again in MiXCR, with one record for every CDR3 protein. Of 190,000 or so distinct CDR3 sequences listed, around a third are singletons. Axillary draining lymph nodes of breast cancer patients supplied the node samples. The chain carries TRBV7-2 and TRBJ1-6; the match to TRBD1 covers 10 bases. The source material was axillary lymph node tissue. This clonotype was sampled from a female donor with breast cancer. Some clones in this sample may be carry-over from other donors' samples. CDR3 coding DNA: TGTGCCAGCAGGTCGACCGGGACAGGGGAGAACTCCTATAATTCACCCCTCCACTTT. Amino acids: CASRSTGTGENSYNSPLHF.